The text below deals with one T cell receptor (beta chain). Its specificity is unknown. This sample was included in a study of vaccination and CD4 T cells after COVID-19. Turning to the study itself: Convalescent individuals exhibited SARS-CoV-2 positivity on nasal swab PCR, with fewer than ten mild and one severe presentation.

The Oncomine TCR Beta short-read assay generated sequence data from the DNA of cultured CD4+ T cells. The genomic DNA was obtained from cultured CD4+ T cells by extraction with the QIAamp micro DNA kit. TCRdb used MiXCR to reprocess the PCR reads, holding one entry per CDR3 protein. The sample comprises roughly 15,000 distinct CDR3 sequences, 52% of which are singletons, and roughly 7.6% rests with the top ten. The treatment is: roughly 10-day PBMC culture with coronavirus spike peptide pools or control peptides (ViraFEST assay). First, ViraFEST expanded antigen-specific T cells with peptide pools, and next it sequenced the TCRs. Peptide pools at approximately 10 ug/ml, together with roughly 9.1 IU/ml IL-2, were added to cultures of some 2 million PBMCs per well. The germline gives CDR1 ENHRY, CDR2 SYGVKD. CDR3 size: 15 residues. V was clipped by 7 bases and J by 5 bases, with 20 bases between them.

J is TRBJ1-2 and V is TRBV10-3; no reliable D call. The receptor comes from a human donor who had recovered from COVID-19. The sample taken for sequencing was CD4+ T cells from blood, cultured in vitro. The CDR3 protein is CAITNTPGPRYGYTF. The DNA for the CDR3 is TGTGCCATCACCAATACACCGGGTCCCAGATATGGCTACACCTTC.